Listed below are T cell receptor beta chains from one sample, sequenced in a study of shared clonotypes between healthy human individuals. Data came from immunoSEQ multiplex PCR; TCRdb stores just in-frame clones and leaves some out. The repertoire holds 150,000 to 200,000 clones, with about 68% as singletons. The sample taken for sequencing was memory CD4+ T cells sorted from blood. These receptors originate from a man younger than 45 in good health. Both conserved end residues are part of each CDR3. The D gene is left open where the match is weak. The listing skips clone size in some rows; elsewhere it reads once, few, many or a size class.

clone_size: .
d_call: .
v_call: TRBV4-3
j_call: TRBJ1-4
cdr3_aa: CASSQDLRGMEKLFF
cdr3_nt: TGCGCCAGCAGCCAAGATCTTCGGGGGATGGAAAAACTGTTTTTT

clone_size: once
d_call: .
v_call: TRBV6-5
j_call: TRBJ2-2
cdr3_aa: CASIRAGNGELFF
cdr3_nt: TGTGCCAGCATAAGGGCCGGAAACGGGGAGCTGTTTTTT

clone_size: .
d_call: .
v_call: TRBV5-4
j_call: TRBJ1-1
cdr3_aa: CASSRDSNTEAFF
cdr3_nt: TGTGCCAGCAGCAGGGACTCGAACACTGAAGCTTTCTTT

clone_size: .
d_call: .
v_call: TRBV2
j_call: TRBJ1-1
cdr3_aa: CASSEPRPLANTEAFF
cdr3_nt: TGTGCCAGCAGTGAACCCCGGCCCCTAGCGAACACTGAAGCTTTCTTT

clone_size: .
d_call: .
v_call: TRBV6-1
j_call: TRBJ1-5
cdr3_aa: CASSEPTLNSNQPQHF
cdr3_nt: TGTGCCAGCAGTGAACCCACGCTTAATAGCAATCAGCCCCAGCATTTT

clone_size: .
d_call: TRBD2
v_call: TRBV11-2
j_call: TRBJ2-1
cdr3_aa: CASSLRRERPEQFF
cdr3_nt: TGTGCCAGCAGCTTAAGGCGGGAGAGGCCTGAGCAGTTCTTC

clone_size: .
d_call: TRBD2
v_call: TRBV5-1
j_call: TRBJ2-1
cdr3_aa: CASSLEGLAGVDEQFF
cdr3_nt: TGCGCCAGCAGCTTGGAGGGACTAGCGGGAGTTGATGAGCAGTTCTTC

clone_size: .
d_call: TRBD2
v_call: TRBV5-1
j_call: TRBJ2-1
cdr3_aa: CAGNSGLAGDNEQFF
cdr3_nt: TGCGCCGGCAACTCGGGACTAGCGGGAGACAATGAGCAGTTCTTC

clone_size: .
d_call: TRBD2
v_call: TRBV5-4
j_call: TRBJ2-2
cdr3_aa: CASSFQREGTGELFF
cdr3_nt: TGTGCCAGCAGCTTCCAGCGGGAGGGCACCGGGGAGCTGTTTTTT

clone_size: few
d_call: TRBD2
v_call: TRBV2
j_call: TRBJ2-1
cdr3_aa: CASSEETSGYNEQFF
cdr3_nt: TGTGCCAGCAGTGAAGAGACTAGCGGGTACAATGAGCAGTTCTTC

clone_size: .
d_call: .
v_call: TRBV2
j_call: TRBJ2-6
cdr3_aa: CASSVAGPRTGANVLTF
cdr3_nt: TGTGCCAGCAGTGTGGCAGGGCCGAGGACTGGGGCCAACGTCCTGACTTTC

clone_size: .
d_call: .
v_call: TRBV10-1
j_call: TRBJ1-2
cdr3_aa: CASPGRVELVFHGYTF
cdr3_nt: TGCGCCAGCCCAGGGAGGGTCGAGCTCGTGTTCCATGGCTACACCTTC

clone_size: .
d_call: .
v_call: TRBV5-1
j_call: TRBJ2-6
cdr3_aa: CASSFPQGTYSGANVLTF
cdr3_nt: TGCGCCAGCAGCTTCCCACAGGGGACTTACTCTGGGGCCAACGTCCTGACTTTC

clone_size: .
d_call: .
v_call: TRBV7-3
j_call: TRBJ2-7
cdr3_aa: CASSLTQVLTYEQYF
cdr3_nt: TGTGCCAGCAGCTTAACGCAGGTCCTCACCTACGAGCAGTACTTC

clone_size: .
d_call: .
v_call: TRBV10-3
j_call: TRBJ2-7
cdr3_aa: CAIGEKAGEQYF
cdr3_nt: TGTGCCATCGGGGAAAAGGCTGGGGAGCAGTACTTC

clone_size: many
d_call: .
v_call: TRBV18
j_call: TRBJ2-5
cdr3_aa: CASSPQGWETQYF
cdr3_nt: TGTGCCAGCTCACCACAGGGTTGGGAGACCCAGTACTTC

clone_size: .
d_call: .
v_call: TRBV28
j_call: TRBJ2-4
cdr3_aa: CASSPRGRVKNIQYF
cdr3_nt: TGTGCCAGCAGTCCCCGCGGTAGAGTCAAAAACATTCAGTACTTC

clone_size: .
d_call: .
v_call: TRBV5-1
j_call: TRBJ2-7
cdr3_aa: CASSLGRRVYEQYF
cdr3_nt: TGCGCCAGCAGCTTAGGCAGGCGCGTCTACGAGCAGTACTTC

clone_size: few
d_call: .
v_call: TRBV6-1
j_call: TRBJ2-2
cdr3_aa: CASSGRLYTGELFF
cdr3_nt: TGTGCCAGCAGTGGAAGGTTGTACACCGGGGAGCTGTTTTTT

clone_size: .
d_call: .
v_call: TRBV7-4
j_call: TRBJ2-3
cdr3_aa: CASHCPRGETDTQYF
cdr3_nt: TGTGCCAGCCATTGCCCCCGGGGAGAGACAGATACGCAGTATTTT

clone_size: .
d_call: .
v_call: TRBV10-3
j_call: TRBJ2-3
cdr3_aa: CAIKGLGFADTQYF
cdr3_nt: TGTGCCATCAAGGGGCTAGGTTTCGCAGATACGCAGTATTTT

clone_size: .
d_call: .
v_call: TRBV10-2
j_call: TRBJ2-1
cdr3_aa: CASSGGNEQFF
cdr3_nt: TGCGCCAGCAGCGGGGGAAATGAGCAGTTCTTC

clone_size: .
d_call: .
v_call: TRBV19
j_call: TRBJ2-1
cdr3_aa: CASSPNLYNEQFF
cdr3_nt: TGTGCCAGTAGTCCCAATTTATACAATGAGCAGTTCTTC

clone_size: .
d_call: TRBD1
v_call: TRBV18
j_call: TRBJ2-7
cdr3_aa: CASSHTGQVPVGF
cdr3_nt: TGTGCCAGCTCACATACGGGACAGGTCCCAGTAGGCTTC

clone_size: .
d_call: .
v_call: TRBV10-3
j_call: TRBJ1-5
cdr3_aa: CAISESGNSNQPQHF
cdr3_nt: TGTGCCATCAGTGAGTCTGGAAATAGCAATCAGCCCCAGCATTTT

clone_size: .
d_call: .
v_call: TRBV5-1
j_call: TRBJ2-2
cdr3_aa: CASSLSGEDTGELFF
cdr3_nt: TGCGCCAGCAGCTTATCAGGGGAGGACACCGGGGAGCTGTTTTTT

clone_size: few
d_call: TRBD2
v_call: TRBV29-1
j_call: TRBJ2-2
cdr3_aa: CSVRLAGKNTGELFF
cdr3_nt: TGCAGCGTCCGACTAGCGGGAAAAAACACCGGGGAGCTGTTTTTT

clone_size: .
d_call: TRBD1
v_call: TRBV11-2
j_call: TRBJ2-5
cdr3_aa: CASSFNRGKETQYF
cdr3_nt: TGTGCCAGCAGCTTTAACAGGGGAAAAGAGACCCAGTACTTC

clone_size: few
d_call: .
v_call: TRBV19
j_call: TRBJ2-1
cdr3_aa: CASSIGADYNEQFF
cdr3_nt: TGTGCCAGTAGTATAGGGGCTGACTACAATGAGCAGTTCTTC

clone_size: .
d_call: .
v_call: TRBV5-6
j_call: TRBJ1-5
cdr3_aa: CASRKTVSNQPQHF
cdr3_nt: TGTGCCAGCAGAAAGACAGTTAGCAATCAGCCCCAGCATTTT

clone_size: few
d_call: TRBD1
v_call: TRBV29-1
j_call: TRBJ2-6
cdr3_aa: CSVGTGRANVLTF
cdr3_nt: TGCAGCGTCGGGACAGGGAGGGCCAACGTCCTGACTTTC

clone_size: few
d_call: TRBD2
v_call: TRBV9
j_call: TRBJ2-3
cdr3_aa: CASSWREGSTDTQYF
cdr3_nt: TGTGCCAGCAGCTGGCGGGAGGGCAGCACAGATACGCAGTATTTT

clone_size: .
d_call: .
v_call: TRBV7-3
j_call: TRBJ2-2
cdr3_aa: CASSRQVGTQNTGELFF
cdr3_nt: TGTGCCAGCAGCCGCCAAGTCGGGACCCAGAACACCGGGGAGCTGTTTTTT

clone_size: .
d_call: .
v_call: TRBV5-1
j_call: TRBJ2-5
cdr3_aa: CASSLVHYWETQYF
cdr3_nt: TGCGCCAGCAGCTTGGTGCACTACTGGGAGACCCAGTACTTC

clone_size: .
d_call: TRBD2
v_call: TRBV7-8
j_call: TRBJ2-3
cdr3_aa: CASSWPAGGPDTQYF
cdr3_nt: TGTGCCAGCAGCTGGCCGGCGGGAGGGCCCGATACGCAGTATTTT

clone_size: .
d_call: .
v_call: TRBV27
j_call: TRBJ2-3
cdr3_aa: CASGRRDRTDTQYF
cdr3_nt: TGTGCCAGCGGTCGCCGGGACCGCACAGATACGCAGTATTTT

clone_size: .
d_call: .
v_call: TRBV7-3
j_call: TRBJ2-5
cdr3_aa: CASSLRAGVETQYF
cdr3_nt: TGTGCCAGCAGCTTAAGGGCAGGGGTAGAGACCCAGTACTTC

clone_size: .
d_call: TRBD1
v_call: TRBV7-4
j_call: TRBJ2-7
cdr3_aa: CASSLWLDRAYEQYF
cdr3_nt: TGTGCCAGCAGCTTATGGCTGGACAGGGCCTACGAGCAGTACTTC

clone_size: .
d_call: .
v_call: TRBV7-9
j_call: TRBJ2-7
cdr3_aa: CASSKGRLSYEQYF
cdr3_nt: TGTGCCAGCAGCAAGGGACGCCTCTCCTACGAGCAGTACTTC

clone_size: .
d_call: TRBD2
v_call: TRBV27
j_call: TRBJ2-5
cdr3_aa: CASRPLAQTETQYF
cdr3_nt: TGTGCCAGCAGGCCACTAGCGCAAACAGAGACCCAGTACTTC

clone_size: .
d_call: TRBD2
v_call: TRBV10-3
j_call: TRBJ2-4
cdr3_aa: CAISELAENIQYF
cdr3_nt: TGTGCCATCAGTGAACTAGCGGAAAACATTCAGTACTTC

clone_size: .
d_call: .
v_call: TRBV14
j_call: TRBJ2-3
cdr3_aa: CASSQDYGGGQSTDTQYF
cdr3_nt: TGTGCCAGCAGCCAAGATTACGGCGGCGGGCAAAGCACAGATACGCAGTATTTT

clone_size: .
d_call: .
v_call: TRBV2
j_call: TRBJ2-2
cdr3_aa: CASSAGRGNTGELFF
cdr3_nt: TGTGCCAGCAGTGCAGGCAGGGGGAACACCGGGGAGCTGTTTTTT

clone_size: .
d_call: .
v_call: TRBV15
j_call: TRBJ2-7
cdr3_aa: CATSRDVVGNEQYF
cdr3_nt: TGTGCCACCAGCAGGGATGTAGTGGGGAACGAGCAGTACTTC

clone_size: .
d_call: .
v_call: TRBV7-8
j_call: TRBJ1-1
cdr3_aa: CASSLEVAGTEAFF
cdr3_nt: TGTGCCAGCAGCTTAGAGGTGGCGGGCACTGAAGCTTTCTTT

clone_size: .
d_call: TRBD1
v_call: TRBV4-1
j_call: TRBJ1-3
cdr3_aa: CASSQTGANSGNTIYF
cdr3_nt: TGCGCCAGCAGCCAGACAGGGGCGAACTCTGGAAACACCATATATTTT

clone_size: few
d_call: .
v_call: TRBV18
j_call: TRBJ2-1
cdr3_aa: CASSPTRGSSYNEQFF
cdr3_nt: TGTGCCAGCTCACCGACCCGGGGGAGCTCCTACAATGAGCAGTTCTTC

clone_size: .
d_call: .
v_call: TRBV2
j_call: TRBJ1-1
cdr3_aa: CAAHRVTEAFF
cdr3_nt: TGTGCCGCCCACAGGGTTACTGAAGCTTTCTTT

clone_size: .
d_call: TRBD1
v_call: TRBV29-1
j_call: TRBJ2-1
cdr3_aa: CSVEMGQGILF
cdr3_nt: TGCAGCGTTGAGATGGGACAGGGGATACTCTTC

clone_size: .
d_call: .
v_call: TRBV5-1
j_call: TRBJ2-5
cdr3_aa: CASSSTATAQETQYF
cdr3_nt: TGCGCCAGCAGCTCGACAGCTACAGCCCAAGAGACCCAGTACTTC

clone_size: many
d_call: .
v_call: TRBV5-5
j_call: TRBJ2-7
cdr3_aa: CASSLPTKSYEQYF
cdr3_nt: TGTGCCAGCAGCTTACCCACAAAGAGCTACGAGCAGTACTTC

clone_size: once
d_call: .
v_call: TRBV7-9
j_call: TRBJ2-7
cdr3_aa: CASSPLGPLSVF
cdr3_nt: TGTGCCAGCAGCCCACTTGGGCCCCTTTCGGTCTTC

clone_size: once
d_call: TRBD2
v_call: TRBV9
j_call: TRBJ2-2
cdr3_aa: CASSVGWEGRTGELFF
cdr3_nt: TGTGCCAGCAGCGTAGGGTGGGAGGGCCGCACCGGGGAGCTGTTTTTT

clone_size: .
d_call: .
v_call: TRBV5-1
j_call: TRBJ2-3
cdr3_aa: CASTTSPTDTQYF
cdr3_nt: TGCGCCAGCACTACCTCCCCCACAGATACGCAGTATTTT